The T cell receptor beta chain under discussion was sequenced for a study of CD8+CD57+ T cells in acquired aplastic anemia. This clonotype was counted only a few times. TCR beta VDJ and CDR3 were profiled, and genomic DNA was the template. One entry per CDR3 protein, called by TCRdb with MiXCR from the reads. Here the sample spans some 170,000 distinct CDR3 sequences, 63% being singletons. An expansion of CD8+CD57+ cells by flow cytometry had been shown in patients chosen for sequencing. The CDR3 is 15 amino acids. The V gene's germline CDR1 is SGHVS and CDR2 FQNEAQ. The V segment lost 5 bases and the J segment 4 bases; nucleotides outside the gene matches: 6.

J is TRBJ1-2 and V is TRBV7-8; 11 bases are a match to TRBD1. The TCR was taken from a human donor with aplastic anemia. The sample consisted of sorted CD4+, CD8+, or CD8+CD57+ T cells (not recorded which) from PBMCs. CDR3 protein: CASSDAGTGGYGYTF. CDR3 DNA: TGTGCCAGCAGCGATGCCGGGACAGGGGGCTATGGCTACACCTTC.